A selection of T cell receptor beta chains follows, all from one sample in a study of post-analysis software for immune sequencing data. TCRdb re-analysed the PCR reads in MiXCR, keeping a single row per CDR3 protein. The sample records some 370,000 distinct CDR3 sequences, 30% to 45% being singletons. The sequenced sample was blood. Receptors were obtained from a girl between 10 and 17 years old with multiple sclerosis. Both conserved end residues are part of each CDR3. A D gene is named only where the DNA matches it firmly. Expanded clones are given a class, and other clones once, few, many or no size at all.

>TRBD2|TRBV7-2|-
CASSHTRGDEQFF
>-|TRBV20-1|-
CSARDRYEQFF
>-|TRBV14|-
CASSQDPHYRGGPGDTQYF
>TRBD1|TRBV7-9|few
CASSATGGGGYTF
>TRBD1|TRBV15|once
CATSIGTENSPLHF
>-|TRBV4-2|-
CASSQDLRGGHTDTQYF
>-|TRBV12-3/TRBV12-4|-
CAGSPTGEYGYTF
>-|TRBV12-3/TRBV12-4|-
CASSRAAEQFF
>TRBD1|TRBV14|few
CTSSPGQAYEQYF
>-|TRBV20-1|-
CSASPSGYGYTF
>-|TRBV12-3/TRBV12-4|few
CASSQLASTDTQYF
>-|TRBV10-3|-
CAISGTEAYEQYF
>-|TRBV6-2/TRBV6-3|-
CASSYSTVGQPQHF
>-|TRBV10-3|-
CAISESRTEAFF
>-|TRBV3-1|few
CASSQIPLDTEAFF
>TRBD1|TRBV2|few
CASSSRTGGPNEQYF
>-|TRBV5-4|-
CASSFGRGNTGELFF
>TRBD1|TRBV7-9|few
CASSLDRGNEQYF
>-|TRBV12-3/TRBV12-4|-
CASSFATAPSTF
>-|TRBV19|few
CASSIVSSYNSPLHF
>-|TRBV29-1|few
CSVESRGPTEAFF
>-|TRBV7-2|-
CASSLEGLTYEQYF
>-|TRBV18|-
CASSPFTSNEAFF
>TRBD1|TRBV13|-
CASSSYPVGQGAKETQYF
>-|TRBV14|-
CASSHRGRSEQYF
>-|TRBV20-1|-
CSAPGDPDEQYF
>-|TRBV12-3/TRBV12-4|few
CASKRGDSATTYEQYF
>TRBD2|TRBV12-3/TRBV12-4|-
CASSLTAGLSADTQYF
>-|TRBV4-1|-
CASSPRFPSRDGYTF
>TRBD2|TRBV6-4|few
CAAGLAGSETQYF
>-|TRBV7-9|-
CASRVTNSMNTEAFF
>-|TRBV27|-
CASSSPGGGPYNEQFF
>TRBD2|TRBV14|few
CASSTRQRGNEQFF
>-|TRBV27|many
CASSLSIRGGPNYGYTF
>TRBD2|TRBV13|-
CASSLRGGPWNEQFF
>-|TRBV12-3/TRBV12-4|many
CASSGRIWPNSYNEQFF
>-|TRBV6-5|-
CASKRAYEQYF
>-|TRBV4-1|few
CASRGALREVGEKLFF
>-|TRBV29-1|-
CSGGDGDHNEQFF
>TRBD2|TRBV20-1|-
CSARRLAGPRDTQYF
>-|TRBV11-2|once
CASSLDQGTYNEQFF
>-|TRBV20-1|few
CSALKGWGTEAFF
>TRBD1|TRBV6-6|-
CASRPTGEVAYGYTF